The entry below describes one T cell receptor (beta chain). Its target is unknown. The entry originates in a study of T cells expressing NK-cell markers. Whole-study context: Sorted T-cell subsets CD3+CD56+NKG2C+, CD3+CD56+NKG2C- and CD3+CD56-NKG2C+ were TCR beta-sequenced. The study sequenced eight donors, seven HCMV-seropositive and one seronegative.

Study conclusions and caveats: These clonotypes, the leaders elsewhere, also led the CD3+CD56-NKG2C+ fraction in a handful of donors.

The authors made TCR beta cDNA libraries by 5'RACE template switching. This switching added a universal primer site and UMIs. TCRdb re-called the 5' RACE reads; every CDR3 protein appears as one record, without DNA. The listing contains about 460,000 distinct CDR3 sequences. Sequencing was performed on blood T cells: a sorted CD56 or NKG2C T cell subset, CD4+ or CD8+ T cells, or bulk PBMC T cells (not recorded which). This clonotype was obtained from a woman in her fifties or sixties in good health.

The CDR3: CASSDPTLPRGAFF. V and J are TRBV25-1 and TRBJ1-1; TCRdb's D call, TRBD1, is unchecked because there is no DNA. The CDR3 length is 14 residues. The germline gives CDR1 MGHDK, CDR2 SYGVNS.